A single sample gave rise to the 32 T cell receptor beta chains below, sequenced in a study of T-cell memory formation after mild COVID-19. TCRdb itself ran the 5' RACE reads through MiXCR, one entry per CDR3 protein. The repertoire holds about 310,000 distinct CDR3 sequences, approximately 20% seen once, with roughly 21% in the top ten. Sequenced: PBMCs or a T cell subset sorted from them (not recorded which). All receptors derive from a man younger than 35 who had mild COVID-19 (a few samples of this study predate the infection). Cell type and time point are not known.

The chain recombines TRBV5-1 with TRBJ1-1; no reliable D call. The CDR3 loop spans 12 amino acids. Trimming took off 0 bases at V and 9 bases at J, with 9 bases between the two ends. Per germline, CDR1 SGHRS and CDR2 YFSETQ. The CDR3 reads CASSLGGDQAFF. CDR3 DNA sequence: TGCGCCAGCAGCTTGGGCGGGGATCAAGCTTTCTTT.

The chain recombines TRBV6-5 with TRBJ2-4, with 7 positions matching TRBD2. This CDR3 region has 17 residues. The germline CDR1 and CDR2 sequences are MNHEY and SVGAGI. Germline trimming cut 0 bases from V and 0 bases from J; bases unmatched to any gene: 5. This chain's CDR3 is CASSYSFSGEAKNIQYF. In DNA form, the CDR3 reads TGTGCCAGCAGTTACTCTTTCAGCGGGGAAGCCAAAAACATTCAGTACTTC.

This clonotype was observed a handful of times. The rearrangement joins TRBV5-1 to TRBJ2-5; D possibly uses TRBD1 or TRBD2 (5 bases each). From germline, CDR1 is SGHRS and CDR2 YFSETQ. The CDR3 length is 16 residues. Trimming took 2 bases from V and 3 from J, leaving 17 bases between them. CDR3 in DNA: TGCGCCAGCAGCTTACCGGGACGCGATACGAAAGAGACCCAGTACTTC. It encodes CASSLPGRDTKETQYF.

This clonotype was detected many times. This sequence joins TRBV29-1 and TRBJ1-6, with D unclear. Germline V gene sequence: CDR1 SQVTM, CDR2 ANQGSEA. There are 12 residues in the CDR3. V gave up 4 bases and J gave up 10 bases, with 11 bases separating them. The CDR3 spells CSVGEGHSPLHF. The CDR3, as DNA: TGCAGCGTTGGGGAAGGGCACTCACCCCTCCACTTT.

This chain uses TRBV6-5 with TRBJ1-1; 10 nucleotides agree with TRBD1. This CDR3 spans 14 amino acids. V shed 4 bases, J shed 3 bases, and the junction held 2 bases outside the gene matches. Germline values: CDR1 MNHEY, CDR2 SVGAGI. In DNA form, the CDR3 reads TGTGCCAGCAGTTTGACAGGGGGCTACACTGAAGCTTTCTTT. Encoded protein: CASSLTGGYTEAFF.

The gene calls are TRBV12-3 or TRBV12-4 and TRBJ2-3; 7 nucleotides align to TRBD1. V was clipped by 6 bases and J by 4 bases; unmatched bases: 10. This CDR3 is 15 amino acids long. CDR3 loop: CASSSPGTVPDTQYF. The CDR3 DNA reads as TGTGCCAGCAGCTCACCCGGGACAGTCCCAGATACGCAGTATTTT.

This clonotype showed up just once. The chain is built from TRBV2 and TRBJ2-1; no firm D call. Between the trimmed V and J ends, which lost 5 bases and 4 bases, there was a span of 12 bases. CDR1 and CDR2 (germline): SNHLY, FYNNEI. The CDR3 is 14 amino acids. CDR3 bases: TGTGCCAGCAGTCCCCGGCAGGCGTACAATGAGCAGTTCTTC. Amino acid sequence: CASSPRQAYNEQFF.

This chain joins TRBV4-1 and TRBJ1-2; unclear D gene. The CDR3 is made up of 14 amino acids. Germline CDR1 MGHRA, CDR2 YSYEKL. V lost 0 bases and J lost 4, with 9 bases in between. DNA of the CDR3: TGCGCCAGCAGCCAAGATGCGGATAGCTATGGCTACACCTTC. It yields the protein CASSQDADSYGYTF.

CDR3 amino acids: CASSPPGLTGELFF. The CDR3 DNA is TGTGCCAGCAGCCCGCCGGGCCTCACCGGGGAGCTGTTTTTT. This chain connects TRBV3-1 to TRBJ2-2; D remains unclear. Trimming pared 4 bases from V and 4 bases from J, leaving 10 bases between. CDR3 length: 14 residues. CDR1 is LGHDT and CDR2 is YNNKEL in the germline V gene (reference sequence).

The sample holds a few counts of this clonotype. This chain joins TRBV10-1 and TRBJ2-3; D is unresolved. The CDR3 has 13 amino acids. Germline lookup yields CDR1 WNHNN and CDR2 SYGVQD (reference sequence). The V gene lost 6 bases and the J gene lost 2 bases, with 9 bases spanning the gap. The CDR3 coding sequence is TGCGCCAGCAGCAAACGAATCACAGATACGCAGTATTTT. Protein: CASSKRITDTQYF.

The CDR3 loop is CASSPNRDRGIYEQYF. In nucleotides, the CDR3 is TGCGCCAGCAGCCCCAACAGAGACAGGGGGATCTACGAGCAGTACTTC. The rearrangement uses TRBV4-1 and TRBJ2-7; 9 bases are a match to TRBD1. Trimming took 4 bases from V and 3 from J; bases not matched to a gene: 10. The CDR3 is 16 residues long. Germline V CDR1 and CDR2: MGHRA, YSYEKL.

The gene calls are TRBV20-1 and TRBJ2-5; D assignment may be TRBD1 or TRBD2 (5 bases each). CDR1 is DFQATT and CDR2 is SNEGSKA in the germline V gene (reference sequence). V gave up 4 bases and J gave up 5 bases, with 11 bases separating them. The CDR3 covers 12 residues. CDR3 amino acids: CSANFREETQYF. The CDR3 DNA reads TGCAGTGCTAATTTCAGGGAGGAGACCCAGTACTTC.

The rearrangement links TRBV9 to TRBJ2-3; D may be TRBD1 or TRBD2 (5 bases each). The CDR3 has 17 residues. Germline V gene lookup returns CDR1 SGDLS and CDR2 YYNGEE. V was pared by 3 bases and J by 7 bases, with 24 bases between. Written as DNA, the CDR3 is TGTGCCAGCAGCGCTCGCCGGGACCTCCTGGGCGGGCATACGCAGTATTTT. Protein product: CASSARRDLLGGHTQYF.

The table lists this clonotype with a few counts. The chain couples TRBV10-3 to TRBJ2-3; perhaps TRBD1 as D (6 bases). The CDR3 contains 14 residues. The ends were cut back, 10 bases at V and 4 bases at J, with 18 bases in the middle. Germline CDR1 is ENHRY and CDR2 is SYGVKD. The CDR3 region is CATRAGALADTQYF. The DNA for the CDR3 is TGTGCCACGAGGGCAGGGGCGCTGGCAGATACGCAGTATTTT.

The rearrangement uses TRBV29-1 and TRBJ2-1; unclear D gene. CDR1 and CDR2 (germline): SQVTM, ANQGSEA. V lost 3 bases and J lost 6, with 9 bases in between. This CDR3 comprises 12 residues. CDR3 amino acids: CSVETYFNEQFF. For the CDR3, the DNA is TGCAGCGTTGAGACATACTTCAATGAGCAGTTCTTC.

This chain links TRBV20-1 with TRBJ2-2; maybe TRBD1 (7 bases). Germline V gives CDR1 DFQATT, CDR2 SNEGSKA (reference sequence). The CDR3 consists of 14 residues. Trimming left V 3 bases short and J 4 bases short, with 12 bases between. Here the CDR3 DNA reads TGCAGTGCTAGGAACAGGGGAGGCACCGGGGAGCTGTTTTTT. Encoded protein: CSARNRGGTGELFF.

This clonotype has ten or more counts. The chain combines TRBV27 with TRBJ1-5; possible D gene TRBD1, 5 bases. The CDR3 has 12 amino acids. Germline V gene sequence: CDR1 MNHEY, CDR2 SMNVEV (reference sequence). Trimming took off 3 bases at V and 6 bases at J, with 6 bases between the two ends. CDR3: CASSFGGQPQHF. The CDR3 nucleotides read TGTGCCAGCAGTTTCGGGGGTCAGCCCCAGCATTTT.

In its sample, this clonotype was seen a few times. V and J are TRBV11-2 and TRBJ2-7; D may be TRBD2 (6 bases). V was trimmed by 0 bases and J by 7 bases, leaving 10 bases between them. The V gene's germline CDR1 is SGHAT and CDR2 FQNNGV. The CDR3 consists of 13 residues. The DNA for the CDR3 is TGTGCCAGCAGCTTAGATTTGGGGGGTGAGCAGTACGTC. This codes for CASSLDLGGEQYV.

This rearrangement joins TRBV5-1 to TRBJ2-3; 9 bases are a match to TRBD2. Looked up from germline, CDR1 is SGHRS and CDR2 is YFSETQ. CDR3 length equals 15 residues. Trimming removed 3 bases from V and 4 bases from J; junction bases left unmatched: 6. The CDR3: CASSSGSGGSDTQYF. DNA of the CDR3: TGCGCCAGCAGCTCGGGTAGCGGGGGTTCAGATACGCAGTATTTT.

The genes are TRBV24-1 and TRBJ2-3; D remains ambiguous. Trimming removed 1 base from V and 3 bases from J, with 16 bases in between. CDR1 and CDR2 (germline): KGHDR, SFDVKD. This CDR3 spans 17 amino acids. The CDR3 DNA follows: TGTGCCACCAGTGATTTCAAGGCCAGCCTCAGGACAGATACGCAGTATTTT. It translates to CATSDFKASLRTDTQYF.

This chain uses TRBV29-1 with TRBJ2-3, with D tentatively TRBD1 (5 bases). CDR1 SQVTM and CDR2 ANQGSEA come from the germline V gene. The CDR3 sequence is 17 residues long. V was pared by 4 bases and J by 0 bases, with 20 bases between. The CDR3 region is CSVVARTPKGSTDTQYF. Here the CDR3 DNA reads TGCAGCGTTGTGGCCCGGACACCGAAGGGTAGCACAGATACGCAGTATTTT.

This chain joins TRBV7-2 and TRBJ2-6; possible D gene TRBD1, 7 bases. The CDR3 consists of 20 residues. Germline assignment: CDR1 SGHTA and CDR2 FQGNSA. Trimming left V 5 bases short and J 0 bases short, with 23 bases between. The CDR3 sequence: CASSQGSRGRIHSGANVLTF. The CDR3 nucleotides are TGTGCCAGCAGCCAAGGTAGCAGGGGGAGGATCCACTCTGGGGCCAACGTCCTGACTTTC.

This clonotype has only a few counts. This chain uses TRBV6-2 or TRBV6-3 with TRBJ2-1; TRBD2 matches at 13 bases. V gave up 6 bases and J gave up 4 bases; unmatched junction bases: 3. CDR1 and CDR2 from the germline V gene are MNHEY and SVGEGT. The CDR3 has 15 residues. Here the CDR3 reads CASRQLAGGYNEQFF. CDR3 coding DNA: TGTGCCAGCAGGCAACTAGCGGGGGGGTACAATGAGCAGTTCTTC.

The chain recombines TRBV4-1 with TRBJ2-2; D perhaps matches TRBD2 (6 bases). Trimming removed 0 bases at V and 2 bases at J, with 22 bases between. The germline gives CDR1 MGHRA, CDR2 YSYEKL. This CDR3 contains 20 residues. CDR3 bases: TGCGCCAGCAGCCAAGATACGGTTTTGAGTCGGCGGGAAAACACCGGGGAGCTGTTTTTT. Amino acids: CASSQDTVLSRRENTGELFF.

This clonotype came up a few times. The gene calls are TRBV7-9 and TRBJ2-7, with D perhaps matching TRBD1 (6 bases). The germline V and J ends were trimmed by 5 bases and 6 bases, with 20 bases remaining between them. The CDR3 has 15 amino acids. Looked up from germline, CDR1 is SEHNR and CDR2 is FQNEAQ (reference sequence). CDR3 DNA sequence: TGTGCCAGCAGCCCGACGGGACAACCCTTCTCCGAGCAGTACGTC. This translates into CASSPTGQPFSEQYV.

This clonotype was recorded a few times. The genes are TRBV7-2 and TRBJ2-1; D is perhaps TRBD2 (6 bases). V was trimmed by 4 bases and J by 10 bases, leaving 20 bases between them. Germline loops: CDR1 SGHTA, CDR2 FQGNSA. The CDR3 length is 15 residues. This CDR3 is CASSSELGWGVEQFF. The CDR3 DNA follows: TGTGCCAGCAGCTCAGAGCTGGGGTGGGGGGTCGAGCAGTTCTTC.

V and J are TRBV5-5 and TRBJ2-5; a weak D match, TRBD1 (5 bases). The V end was cut by 2 bases, the J end by 4 bases, with 12 bases between. The germline V gene has CDR1 SGHKS and CDR2 YYEKEE (reference sequence). CDR3 size: 14 residues. CDR3 DNA: TGTGCCAGCAGCTTCGTGAACAGGAGAGAGACCCAGTACTTC. Translated: CASSFVNRRETQYF. Full variable domain (remainder filled in from reference TRBV5-5 and TRBJ2-5): DAGVTQSPTHLIKTRGQQVTLRCSPISGHKSVSWYQQVLGQGPQFIFQYYEKEERGRGNFPDRFSARQFPNYSSELNVNALLLGDSALYLCASSFVNRRETQYFGPGTRLLVL.

This clonotype was seen more than once but under ten times. CDR3 sequence (DNA): TGCAGTGCGAATGGGGACAGATACAATGAGCAGTTCTTC. It codes for CSANGDRYNEQFF. V gene TRBV20-1 combines with J gene TRBJ2-1; 7 nucleotides align to TRBD1. Germline loops: CDR1 DFQATT, CDR2 SNEGSKA (reference sequence). J gave up 4 bases and V 6 bases, and 6 bases lay outside the gene matches. This CDR3 has 13 amino acids.

V is TRBV24-1 and J is TRBJ1-1; the D is unclear. Germline assignment: CDR1 KGHDR and CDR2 SFDVKD. The CDR3 runs 15 residues. The V gene lost 0 bases and the J gene lost 1 base, with 8 bases spanning the gap. The CDR3 region has the DNA TGTGCCACCAGTGATTTGGACCCTTGGAACACTGAAGCTTTCTTT. Translation: CATSDLDPWNTEAFF.

Of note for this clonotype: This may stem from a read error, because a much larger clone lies one nucleotide away. This sequence joins TRBV12-3 or TRBV12-4 and TRBJ2-3; D remains unclear. Trimming removed 6 bases from V and 4 bases from J, with 5 bases in between. The CDR3 has 11 amino acids. The CDR3 sequence: CASRQSDTQYF. DNA for the CDR3: TGTGCCAGCAGGCAGTCAGATACGCAGTATTTT.

This clonotype was counted only a few times. This chain uses TRBV12-3 or TRBV12-4 with TRBJ1-1; perhaps TRBD1 as D (6 bases). The CDR3 has 14 amino acids. With 6 bases removed from V and 1 base from J, the gap between germline ends came to 12 bases. This CDR3 reads CASSLSQGNTEAFF. CDR3 nucleotide sequence: TGTGCCAGCAGCCTATCACAGGGGAACACTGAAGCTTTCTTT.

This clonotype was observed at least ten times. V and J are TRBV3-1 and TRBJ2-7; D not certain. The length of the CDR3 is 11 residues. Germline V gene sequence: CDR1 LGHDT, CDR2 YNNKEL (reference sequence). Between the trimmed V and J ends, which lost 6 bases and 2 bases, there was a span of 5 bases. The CDR3, as DNA: TGTGCCAGCAGTCCGCCCTACGAGCAGTACTTC. It encodes CASSPPYEQYF.